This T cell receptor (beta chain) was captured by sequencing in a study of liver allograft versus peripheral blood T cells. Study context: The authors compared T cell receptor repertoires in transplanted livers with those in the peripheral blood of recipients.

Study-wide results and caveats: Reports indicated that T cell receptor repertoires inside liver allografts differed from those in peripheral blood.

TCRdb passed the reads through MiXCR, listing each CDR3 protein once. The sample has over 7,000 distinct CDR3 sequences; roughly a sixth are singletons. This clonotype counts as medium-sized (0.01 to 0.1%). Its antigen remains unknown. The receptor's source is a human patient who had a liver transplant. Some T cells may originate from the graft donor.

The CDR3 bases are TGTGCCAGCAGTGATGGCCCCTTGGCCCTCCACTTT. It specifies CASSDGPLALHF. This chain connects TRBV6-6 to TRBJ1-6; D gene ambiguous. Trimming took 5 bases from V and 14 from J, leaving 13 bases between them. This CDR3 is built from 12 residues. The germline gives CDR1 MNHNY, CDR2 SVGAGI (reference sequence).